Included here is one T cell receptor beta chain sequence, with context. The junction departs from the called germline gene at one end, perhaps through a read error. The source of the sample is a study of tumor-infiltrating lymphocytes in primary liver carcinoma. The CDR3 extends over 15 amino acids. The germline V gene encodes CDR1 SGHAT and CDR2 FQNNGV. It was from around 18-30 mg of unsorted bulk tissue that RNA and DNA were co-extracted. A primer in the constant region served to generate TCR beta cDNA from about 480 ng of total RNA. Construction of TCR beta libraries relied on three successive nested multiplex PCR rounds employing slightly modified ARM-PCR. A C-beta reverse primer and TRBV1-TRBV30 forward primers served in each of the first two PCR rounds, at 9 to 11 cycles apiece. MiXCR, run by TCRdb on the multiplex PCR reads, gives a single entry per CDR3 protein. The data contain 100,000 or so distinct CDR3 sequences, 55% to 80% of them seen just once; the ten biggest clones take up around 12%.

The chain recombines TRBV11-2 with TRBJ2-7; D remains ambiguous. The sequence derives from a woman between 55 and 75 years old with primary liver carcinoma and hepatitis B virus infection. Sequencing used liver tumor tissue from sampling region 2. Subset here: tumor region T2, inferior pole. Written as DNA, the CDR3 is TGTGCCGGCAGCTTAGACCCTGCGGCGACCTACGGGCAGTACTTC. It codes for CAGSLDPAATYGQYF.